These 3 T cell receptor beta chains were sequenced from one sample in a study of early T cells in non-severe SARS-CoV-2 infection. One entry per CDR3 protein, called by TCRdb with MiXCR from the 5' RACE reads. The table shows thousands of distinct CDR3 sequences, with under 5.5% occurring only once. Sequencing input: whole blood. The source is an adult who was a healthcare worker with PCR-confirmed SARS-CoV-2 infection or an uninfected control (not recorded which).

This clonotype was picked up many times. The J gene is TRBJ1-1, the V gene TRBV4-1; no clear D gene. Germline V CDR1 and CDR2: MGHRA, YSYEKL. The CDR3 sequence is 14 residues long. Between the trimmed V and J ends, which lost 4 bases and 4 bases, there was a span of 13 bases. The CDR3 coding sequence is TGCGCCAGCAGCCCATGGGCTGCTCCCACTGAAGCTTTCTTT. Translating it yields CASSPWAAPTEAFF.

In this sample, this clonotype turned up many times. This chain uses TRBV5-1 with TRBJ1-3, with a tentative D call TRBD1 (5 bases). The CDR3 loop spans 16 amino acids. CDR1 is SGHRS, CDR2 YFSETQ, per germline. V shed 4 bases and J shed 1 base, with 15 bases lying between them. In nucleotides, the CDR3 is TGCGCCAGCAGCCCAGCCGGGACGGCTTCTGGAAACACCATATATTTT. Translated: CASSPAGTASGNTIYF.

This clonotype was recorded many times. The V gene is TRBV6-6, the J gene TRBJ2-1; no firm D call. The CDR3 is made up of 15 amino acids. CDR1 MNHNY and CDR2 SVGAGI come from the germline V gene (reference sequence). Trimming took off 2 bases at V and 4 bases at J, with 12 bases between the two ends. The CDR3 DNA reads as TGTGCCAGCAGTTACGACTCAACCGTGTACAATGAGCAGTTCTTC. It encodes CASSYDSTVYNEQFF.